These 27 T cell receptor beta chains came from one sample sequenced in a study of blood T cell repertoires in COVID-19. Sequenced by immunoSEQ multiplex PCR; TCRdb stores in-frame clones only, minus some. The sample lists around 100,000 clones, 87% occurring once. Material for sequencing was peripheral blood. The receptors shown here come from a woman in her forties or fifties with COVID-19, enrolled during active disease.

The J gene is TRBJ2-3, the V gene TRBV25-1; 8 bases agree with TRBD1. CDR1 and CDR2 (germline): MGHDK, SYGVNS. The CDR3 sequence is 13 residues long. The V segment lost 5 bases and the J segment 6 bases; nucleotides outside the gene matches: 4. Here the CDR3 DNA reads TGTGCCAGCAGTCAGGGGGCGCCCGATACGCAGTATTTT. It specifies CASSQGAPDTQYF.

As concerns this clone: This CDR3 is also generated by other DNA sequences in the sample. This chain links TRBV7-9 with TRBJ1-5, with 9 nucleotides matching TRBD1. The germline V gene encodes CDR1 SEHNR and CDR2 FQNEAQ (reference sequence). The CDR3 loop spans 14 amino acids. V gave up 5 bases and J gave up 4 bases; unmatched junction bases: 3. CDR3 loop: CASSPGTGNQPQHF. The CDR3 nucleotides read TGTGCCAGCAGCCCGGGGACAGGGAATCAGCCCCAGCATTTT.

For the CDR3, the DNA is TGTGCCAGCCGGGAGGCCGGGGGGCTCACTGAAGCTTTCTTT. Amino acid sequence: CASREAGGLTEAFF. The chain recombines TRBV25-1 with TRBJ1-1, with a possible D match to TRBD1 (6 bases). CDR1 and CDR2 from the germline V gene are MGHDK and SYGVNS. V was cut by 8 bases and J by 4 bases, with 17 bases left in between. The CDR3 length is 14 residues.

The gene calls are TRBV28 and TRBJ1-1; 9 nucleotides agree with TRBD1. V dropped 6 bases and J dropped 3; count of bases not matched to a gene: 2. Germline V gene data show CDR1 as MDHEN and CDR2 as SYDVKM. This CDR3 has 13 amino acids. The CDR3 sequence is CASRTGGDTEAFF. The DNA for the CDR3 is TGTGCCAGCAGGACAGGGGGAGACACTGAAGCTTTCTTT. Supplemented by reference TRBV28 and TRBJ1-1, the full variable domain reads DVKVTQSSRYLVKRTGEKVFLECVQDMDHENMFWYRQDPGLGLRLIYFSYDVKMKEKGDIPEGYSVSREKKERFSLILESASTNQTSMYLCASRTGGDTEAFFGQGTRLTVV.

This sequence joins TRBV9 and TRBJ1-1; possible D gene TRBD1, 5 bases. Per germline, CDR1 SGDLS and CDR2 YYNGEE. This CDR3 is 15 amino acids long. Trimming took off 0 bases at V and 0 bases at J, with 9 bases between the two ends. The CDR3 is CASSVDQGMNTEAFF. The CDR3 nucleotides are TGTGCCAGCAGCGTAGATCAGGGCATGAACACTGAAGCTTTCTTT.

This chain connects TRBV6-5 to TRBJ1-6, with TRBD1 matching 7 bases. V lost 6 bases to trimming and J lost 8 bases; unmatched junction nucleotides: 10. Per germline, CDR1 MNHEY and CDR2 SVGAGI. The CDR3 extends over 15 amino acids. This CDR3 is CASSRFGQADSPLHF. In DNA, the CDR3 is TGTGCCAGCAGCCGATTCGGACAGGCCGATTCACCCCTCCACTTT.

In this sample, this clone turned up a few times. The chain carries TRBV5-6 and TRBJ1-5, with 7 bases fitting TRBD1. CDR1 and CDR2 from the germline V gene are SGHDT and YYEEEE. This CDR3 is 14 amino acids long. V trimming: 4 bases; J trimming: 2 bases; junction bases outside the gene matches: 3. CDR3 sequence: CASSGQEGNQPQHF. The CDR3 coding sequence is TGTGCCAGCAGCGGACAGGAGGGCAATCAGCCCCAGCATTTT.

The chain employs TRBV5-1 and TRBJ2-5; 7 bases are a match to TRBD1. CDR1 is SGHRS, CDR2 YFSETQ, per germline. The V and J ends lost 4 bases and 2 bases, in that order; junction bases with no gene match: 8. This CDR3 comprises 15 residues. Here the CDR3 reads CASSIHGTDQETQYF. The DNA of the CDR3 is TGCGCCAGCAGCATACACGGGACAGATCAAGAGACCCAGTACTTC.

This chain uses TRBV27 with TRBJ2-1, with D perhaps matching TRBD1 (5 bases). CDR1 is MNHEY and CDR2 is SMNVEV in the germline V gene (reference sequence). Trimming cost V 7 bases and J 9 bases, with 19 bases left between them. This CDR3 is built from 14 residues. CDR3 in DNA: TGTGCCAGCACCACCCGGAAAGGGGTTGCTGAGCAGTTCTTC. This sequence encodes CASTTRKGVAEQFF.

V is TRBV7-3 and J is TRBJ2-1, with TRBD2 as a possible D gene (5 bases). The V end lost 1 base, the J end lost 4 bases, and 14 bases lay between the germline ends. The CDR3 runs 16 residues. Germline values: CDR1 SGHTA, CDR2 FQGTGA. As DNA, the CDR3 is TGTGCCAGCAGCTTAAATCAGGCTAGCACTTACAATGAGCAGTTCTTC. This translates into CASSLNQASTYNEQFF.

The gene calls are TRBV28 and TRBJ2-2; 9 bases map to TRBD1. Germline V gene sequence: CDR1 MDHEN, CDR2 SYDVKM. Trimming cost V 5 bases and J 5 bases; bases outside gene matches: 3. This CDR3 is 14 amino acids long. CDR3 sequence reads: CASSPGQGTGELFF. As DNA, the CDR3 is TGTGCCAGCAGTCCGGGACAGGGAACCGGGGAGCTGTTTTTT. Supplemented by reference TRBV28 and TRBJ2-2, the full variable domain reads DVKVTQSSRYLVKRTGEKVFLECVQDMDHENMFWYRQDPGLGLRLIYFSYDVKMKEKGDIPEGYSVSREKKERFSLILESASTNQTSMYLCASSPGQGTGELFFGEGSRLTVL.

The chain recombines TRBV10-3 with TRBJ2-3; the D gene is possibly TRBD1 (5 bases). This CDR3 is built from 15 residues. The V end lost 5 bases, the J end lost 2 bases, and 14 bases lay between the germline ends. Germline assignment: CDR1 ENHRY and CDR2 SYGVKD. The CDR3 sequence: CAISPRAPNTDTQYF. The CDR3 bases are TGTGCCATCAGTCCCAGGGCACCGAACACAGATACGCAGTATTTT.

CDR3 protein: CASSADKGNYGYTF. CDR3 sequence (DNA): TGTGCCAGCAGCGCGGACAAGGGGAACTATGGCTACACCTTC. This chain connects TRBV13 to TRBJ1-2; a possible D gene is TRBD1 (5 bases). V lost 5 bases, J lost 2 bases, and 12 bases lay in between. Germline CDR1 and CDR2: PRHDT and FYEKMQ (reference sequence). CDR3 size: 14 residues.

The chain joins TRBV7-9 to TRBJ1-5, with D perhaps TRBD1 (5 bases). Germline V lookup: CDR1 SEHNR, CDR2 FQNEAQ (reference sequence). The germline V and J ends were trimmed by 4 bases and 7 bases, with 14 bases remaining between them. This CDR3 comprises 14 residues. Here the CDR3 DNA reads TGTGCCAGCAGCTCTCAGGGTAATGTCCAGCCCCAGCATTTT. Translated, it gives CASSSQGNVQPQHF.

The V call is TRBV4-1, the J call TRBJ2-7; tentatively, D is TRBD2 (5 bases). V lost 2 bases to trimming and J lost 1 base, with 9 bases between them. CDR3 size: 14 residues. CDR1 MGHRA and CDR2 YSYEKL come from the germline V gene. DNA of the CDR3: TGCGCCAGCAGCCAACCGGGATTATCCTACGAGCAGTACTTC. Its translation: CASSQPGLSYEQYF.

This sequence joins TRBV6-5 and TRBJ1-4, with TRBD1 matching over 7 bases. With V trimmed by 6 bases and J by 12 bases, 13 bases remained unmatched. The CDR3 consists of 14 residues. Germline values: CDR1 MNHEY, CDR2 SVGAGI. The CDR3 here is CASSHGQASGQLFF. The CDR3 nucleotides are TGTGCCAGCAGCCACGGACAGGCATCCGGACAACTGTTTTTT.

This clone was observed once. DNA for the CDR3: TGTGCCAGCAGTTACAGCTGGGACAGGGGATCGGATACGCAGTATTTT. Translated, it gives CASSYSWDRGSDTQYF. The V and J genes are TRBV6-5 and TRBJ2-3; 10 bases line up with TRBD1. The CDR3 is 16 residues long. Per germline, CDR1 MNHEY and CDR2 SVGAGI. J was trimmed by 6 bases and V by 2 bases; bases with no gene match: 8.

The chain combines TRBV2 with TRBJ2-6; D unclear. The germline V and J ends were trimmed by 7 bases and 0 bases, with 4 bases remaining between them. CDR1 SNHLY and CDR2 FYNNEI come from the germline V gene. The CDR3 covers 13 residues. In DNA form, the CDR3 reads TGTGCCAGCACCGGCTCTGGGGCCAACGTCCTGACTTTC. Its translation is CASTGSGANVLTF.

The chain is built from TRBV18 and TRBJ2-5, with 8 bases that match TRBD1. The trim removed 0 bases at V and 1 base at J, leaving 4 bases unmatched. Germline CDR1 KGHSH, CDR2 LQKENI. The CDR3 runs to 16 residues. In nucleotides, the CDR3 is TGTGCCAGCTCACCACCGGTCCAGGGGGCCCAAGAGACCCAGTACTTC. It yields the protein CASSPPVQGAQETQYF.

This chain joins TRBV7-9 and TRBJ2-3, with D perhaps TRBD1 (6 bases). CDR1 SEHNR and CDR2 FQNEAQ come from the germline V gene (reference sequence). Trimming shortened V by 1 base and J by 4 bases, and 9 bases separated the two germline ends. This CDR3 comprises 14 residues. The CDR3 loop reads CASSLEGVADTQYF. Written as DNA, the CDR3 is TGTGCCAGCAGCTTAGAGGGGGTGGCAGATACGCAGTATTTT.

The V and J genes are TRBV5-1 and TRBJ1-6; D gene ambiguous. Germline CDR1 SGHRS, CDR2 YFSETQ. The CDR3 spans 15 residues. V was pared by 5 bases and J by 8 bases, with 17 bases between. The CDR3 loop reads CASRDPREDHSPLHF. The CDR3 DNA follows: TGCGCCAGCAGGGACCCCCGGGAGGATCATTCACCCCTCCACTTT. The full variable domain, its missing parts supplied by reference TRBV5-1 and TRBJ1-6, is KAGVTQTPRYLIKTRGQQVTLSCSPISGHRSVSWYQQTPGQGLQFLFEYFSETQRNKGNFPGRFSGRQFSNSRSEMNVSTLELGDSALYLCASRDPREDHSPLHFGNGTRLTVT.

The chain carries TRBV6-5 and TRBJ2-7; no reliable D call. Trimming took off 6 bases at V and 0 bases at J, with 12 bases between the two ends. Germline V gene sequence: CDR1 MNHEY, CDR2 SVGAGI. The CDR3 is 14 residues long. This CDR3 is CASSLIVSSYEQYF. The CDR3 DNA follows: TGTGCCAGCAGCTTAATAGTTAGCTCCTACGAGCAGTACTTC.

There are a few counts of this clone. The chain joins TRBV29-1 to TRBJ1-5; D is perhaps TRBD1 (6 bases). V was shortened by 1 base and J by 0 bases, with 7 bases between the two germline ends. The CDR3 consists of 14 residues. Germline-derived CDR1 and CDR2 are SQVTM and ANQGSEA. The CDR3 here is CSVEGQVSNQPQHF. The CDR3 DNA sequence: TGCAGCGTTGAAGGACAGGTTAGCAATCAGCCCCAGCATTTT. The whole variable domain, remainder taken from reference TRBV29-1 and TRBJ1-5, is SAVISQKPSRDICQRGTSLTIQCQVDSQVTMMFWYRQQPGQSLTLIATANQGSEATYESGFVIDKFPISRPNLTFSTLTVSNMSPEDSSIYLCSVEGQVSNQPQHFGDGTRLSIL.

The CDR3, as DNA: TGCGCCAGCAGCCGGACAGGGATGCAAGAGACCCAGTACTTC. Translating it yields CASSRTGMQETQYF. The chain uses TRBV5-1 and TRBJ2-5; 8 bases map to TRBD1. The germline V gene encodes CDR1 SGHRS and CDR2 YFSETQ. The CDR3 totals 14 residues. Unmatched junction bases numbered 4, after V lost 4 bases and J lost 2 bases. The full variable domain, completed using reference TRBV5-1 and TRBJ2-5, is KAGVTQTPRYLIKTRGQQVTLSCSPISGHRSVSWYQQTPGQGLQFLFEYFSETQRNKGNFPGRFSGRQFSNSRSEMNVSTLELGDSALYLCASSRTGMQETQYFGPGTRLLVL.

V and J are TRBV5-1 and TRBJ2-2; D gene unclear. Germline values: CDR1 SGHRS, CDR2 YFSETQ. This CDR3 contains 15 residues. Trimming pared 0 bases from V and 1 base from J, leaving 7 bases between. CDR3 amino acids: CASSLVAGNTGELFF. In nucleotides, the CDR3 is TGCGCCAGCAGCTTGGTCGCAGGGAACACCGGGGAGCTGTTTTTT.

The chain couples TRBV10-3 to TRBJ2-7, with 7 bases that match TRBD1. The CDR3 has 16 residues. CDR1 is ENHRY, CDR2 SYGVKD, per germline. V shed 4 bases, J shed 2 bases, and the junction held 11 bases outside the gene matches. The CDR3 protein is CAISGTRQGNPYEQYF. The CDR3 bases are TGTGCCATCAGTGGGACCCGACAGGGTAACCCCTACGAGCAGTACTTC.

The gene calls are TRBV10-3 and TRBJ2-4; D gene uncertain. The germline V gene has CDR1 ENHRY and CDR2 SYGVKD. There are 14 residues in the CDR3. Between the trimmed V and J ends, which lost 0 bases and 3 bases, there was a span of 6 bases. The CDR3 spells CAISESTDKNIQYF. As DNA, the CDR3 is TGTGCCATCAGTGAGTCAACAGACAAAAACATTCAGTACTTC.